This TCR beta chain originates from a study of Ad26.COV2.S vaccination and SARS-CoV-2 variants. Treatment: around 19 received Ad26.COV2.S at low or high dose, single or two shots; roughly 5 received placebo; per-sample allocation not given. Following the first vaccine or placebo injection, samples were taken on day 63. Sequencing used immunoSEQ multiplex PCR; TCRdb keeps in-frame clones, though not all of them. The table includes some 250,000 clones, 85% to 90% detected once. The sequence came from a person aged 18 to 65 who received the Ad26.COV2.S COVID-19 vaccine or a placebo. Sample: peripheral blood, taken in a trial of Ad26.COV2.S vaccine versus placebo.

The CDR3 spells CSAISSYEQYF. The CDR3 DNA sequence: TGCAGTGCTATAAGCTCCTACGAGCAGTACTTC. The chain uses TRBV20-1 and TRBJ2-7; D is unresolved. This CDR3 spans 11 amino acids. Germline assignment: CDR1 DFQATT and CDR2 SNEGSKA (reference sequence). V was pared by 4 bases and J by 0 bases, with 4 bases between.